The subject of this entry is one T cell receptor beta chain. Generated by immunoSEQ multiplex PCR, the TCRdb table keeps only in-frame clones and is missing some. The sample lists roughly 50,000 clones; roughly 95% were seen once. These data are taken from a study of technical replicates of blood from a few donors. Germline lookup yields CDR1 WNHNN and CDR2 SYGVQD (reference sequence). V was trimmed by 4 bases and J by 1 base, leaving 13 bases between them. This CDR3 is 15 amino acids long. Sequences were obtained from PBMCs. V and J are TRBV10-1 and TRBJ1-1, with TRBD1 as a possible D gene (6 bases). This receptor was taken from a human donor in good health. Some clones in this sample may be carry-over from other donors' samples. The DNA of the CDR3 is TGCGCCAGCAGTGGGGGGCTTAGAGGGAACACTGAAGCTTTCTTT. This sequence encodes CASSGGLRGNTEAFF.